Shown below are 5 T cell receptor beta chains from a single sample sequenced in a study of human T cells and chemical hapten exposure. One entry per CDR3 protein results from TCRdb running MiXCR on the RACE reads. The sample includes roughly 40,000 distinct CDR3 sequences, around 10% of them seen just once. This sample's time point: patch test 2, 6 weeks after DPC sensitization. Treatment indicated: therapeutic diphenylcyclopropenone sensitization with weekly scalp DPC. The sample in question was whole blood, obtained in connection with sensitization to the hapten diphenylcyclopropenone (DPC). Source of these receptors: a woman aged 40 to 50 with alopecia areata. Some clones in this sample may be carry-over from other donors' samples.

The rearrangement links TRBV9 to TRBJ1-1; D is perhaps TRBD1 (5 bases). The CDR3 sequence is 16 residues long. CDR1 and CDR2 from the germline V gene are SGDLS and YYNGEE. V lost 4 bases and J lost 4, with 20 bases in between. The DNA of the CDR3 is TGTGCCAGCAGCCAACCTCGCTCCGGGGCCGGCACTGAAGCTTTCTTT. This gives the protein CASSQPRSGAGTEAFF.

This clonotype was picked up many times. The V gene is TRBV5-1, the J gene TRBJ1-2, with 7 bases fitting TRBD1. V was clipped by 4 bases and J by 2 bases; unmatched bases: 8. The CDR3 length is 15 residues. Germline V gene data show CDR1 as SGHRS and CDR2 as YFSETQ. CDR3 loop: CASSILTGQNYGYTF. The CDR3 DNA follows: TGCGCCAGCAGCATACTGACGGGACAGAACTATGGCTACACCTTC.

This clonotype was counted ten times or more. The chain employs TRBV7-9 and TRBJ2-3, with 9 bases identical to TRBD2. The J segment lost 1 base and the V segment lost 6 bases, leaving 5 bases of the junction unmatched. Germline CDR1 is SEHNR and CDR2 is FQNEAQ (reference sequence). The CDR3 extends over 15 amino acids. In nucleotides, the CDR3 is TGTGCCAGCAGAGAAGCGGGGGGACGCACAGATACGCAGTATTTT. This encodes CASREAGGRTDTQYF.

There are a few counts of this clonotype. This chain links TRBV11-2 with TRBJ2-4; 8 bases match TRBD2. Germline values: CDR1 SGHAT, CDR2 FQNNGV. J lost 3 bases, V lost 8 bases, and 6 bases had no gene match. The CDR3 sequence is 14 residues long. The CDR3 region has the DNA TGTGCCAGCCAATCCCGGGGGGGCAAAAACATTCAGTACTTC. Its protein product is CASQSRGGKNIQYF.

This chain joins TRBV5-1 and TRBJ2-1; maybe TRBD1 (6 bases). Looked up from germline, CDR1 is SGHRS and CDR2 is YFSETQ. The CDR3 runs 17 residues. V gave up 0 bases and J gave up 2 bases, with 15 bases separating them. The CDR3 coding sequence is TGCGCCAGCAGCTTGGGCAGGGGCAGGGCCCCCTACAATGAGCAGTTCTTC. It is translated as CASSLGRGRAPYNEQFF.